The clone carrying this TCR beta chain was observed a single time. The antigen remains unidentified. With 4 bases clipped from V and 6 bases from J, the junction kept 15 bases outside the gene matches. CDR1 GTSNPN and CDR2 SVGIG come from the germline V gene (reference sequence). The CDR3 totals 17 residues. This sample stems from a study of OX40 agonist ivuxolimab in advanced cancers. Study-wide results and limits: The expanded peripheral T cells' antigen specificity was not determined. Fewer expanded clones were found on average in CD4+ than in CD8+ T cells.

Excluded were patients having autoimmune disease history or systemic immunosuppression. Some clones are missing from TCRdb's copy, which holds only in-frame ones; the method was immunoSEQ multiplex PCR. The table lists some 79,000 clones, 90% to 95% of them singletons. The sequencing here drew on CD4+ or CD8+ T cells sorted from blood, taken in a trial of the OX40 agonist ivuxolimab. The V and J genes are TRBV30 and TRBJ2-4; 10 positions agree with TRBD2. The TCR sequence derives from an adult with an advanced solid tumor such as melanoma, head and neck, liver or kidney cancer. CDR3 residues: CAWMKIGLADRANIQYF. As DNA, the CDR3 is TGTGCCTGGATGAAGATAGGACTAGCGGACAGGGCAAACATTCAGTACTTC. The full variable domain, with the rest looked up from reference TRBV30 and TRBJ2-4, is SQTIHQWPATLVQPVGSPLSLECTVEGTSNPNLYWYRQAAGRGLQLLFYSVGIGQISSEVPQNLSASRPQDRQFILSSKKLLLSDSGFYLCAWMKIGLADRANIQYFGAGTRLSVL.